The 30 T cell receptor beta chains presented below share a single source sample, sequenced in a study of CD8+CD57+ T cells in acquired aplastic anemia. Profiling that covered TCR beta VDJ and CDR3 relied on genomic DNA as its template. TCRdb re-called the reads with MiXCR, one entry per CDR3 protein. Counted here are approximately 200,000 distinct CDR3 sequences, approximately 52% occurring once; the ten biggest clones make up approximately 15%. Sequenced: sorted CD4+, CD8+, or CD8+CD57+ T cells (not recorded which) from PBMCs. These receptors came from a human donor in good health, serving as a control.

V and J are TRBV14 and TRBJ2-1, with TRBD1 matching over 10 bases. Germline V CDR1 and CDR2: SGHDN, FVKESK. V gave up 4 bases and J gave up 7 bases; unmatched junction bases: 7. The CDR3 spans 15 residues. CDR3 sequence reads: CASSLYWDRGNEQFF. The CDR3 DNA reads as TGTGCCAGCAGCCTCTATTGGGACAGGGGTAATGAGCAGTTCTTC.

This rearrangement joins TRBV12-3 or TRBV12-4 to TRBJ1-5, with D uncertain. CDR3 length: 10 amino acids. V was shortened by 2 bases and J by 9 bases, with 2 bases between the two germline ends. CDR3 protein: CASSLSPQHF. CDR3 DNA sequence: TGTGCCAGCAGTTTATCGCCCCAGCATTTT.

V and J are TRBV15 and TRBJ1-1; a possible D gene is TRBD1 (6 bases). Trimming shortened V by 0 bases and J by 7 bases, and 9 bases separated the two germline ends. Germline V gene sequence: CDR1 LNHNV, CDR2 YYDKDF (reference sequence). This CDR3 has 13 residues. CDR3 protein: CATSRDYRDEAFF. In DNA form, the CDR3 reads TGTGCCACCAGCAGAGATTACAGGGATGAAGCTTTCTTT.

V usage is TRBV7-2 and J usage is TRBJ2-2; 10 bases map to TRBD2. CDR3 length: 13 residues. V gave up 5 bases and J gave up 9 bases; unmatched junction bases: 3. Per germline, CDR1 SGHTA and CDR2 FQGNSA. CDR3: CASSSGGARELFF. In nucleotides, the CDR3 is TGTGCCAGCAGCAGCGGGGGGGCACGGGAGCTGTTTTTT.

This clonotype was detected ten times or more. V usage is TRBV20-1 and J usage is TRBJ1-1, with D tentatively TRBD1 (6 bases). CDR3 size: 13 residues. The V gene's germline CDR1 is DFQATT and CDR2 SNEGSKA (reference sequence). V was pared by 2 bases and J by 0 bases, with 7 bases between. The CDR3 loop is CSARWDMNTEAFF. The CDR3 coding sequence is TGCAGTGCTAGATGGGACATGAACACTGAAGCTTTCTTT.

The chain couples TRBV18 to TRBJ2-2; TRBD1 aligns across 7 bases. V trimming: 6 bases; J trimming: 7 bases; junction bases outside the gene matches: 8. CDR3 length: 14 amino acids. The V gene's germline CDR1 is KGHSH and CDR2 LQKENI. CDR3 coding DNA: TGTGCCAGCTCCCCCGGACAGGCGGACGGGGAGCTGTTTTTT. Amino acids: CASSPGQADGELFF.

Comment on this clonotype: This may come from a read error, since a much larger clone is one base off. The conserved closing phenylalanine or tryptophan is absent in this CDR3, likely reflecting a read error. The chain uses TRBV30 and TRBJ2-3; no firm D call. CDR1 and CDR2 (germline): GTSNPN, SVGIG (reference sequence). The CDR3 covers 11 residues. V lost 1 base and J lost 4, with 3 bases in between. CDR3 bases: TGTGCCTGGAGTGGAGCAGATACGCAGTATCTT. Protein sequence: CAWSGADTQYL.

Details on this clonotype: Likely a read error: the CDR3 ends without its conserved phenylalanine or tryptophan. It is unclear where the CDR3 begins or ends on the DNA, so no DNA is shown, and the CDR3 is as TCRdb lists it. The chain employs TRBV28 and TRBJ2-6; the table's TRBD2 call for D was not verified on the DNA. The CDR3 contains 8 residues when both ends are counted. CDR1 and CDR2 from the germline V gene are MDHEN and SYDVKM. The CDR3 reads CASSLSGR.

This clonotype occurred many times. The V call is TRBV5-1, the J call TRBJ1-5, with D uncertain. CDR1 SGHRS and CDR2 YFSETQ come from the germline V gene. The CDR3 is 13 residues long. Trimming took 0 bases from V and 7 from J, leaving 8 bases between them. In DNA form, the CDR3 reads TGCGCCAGCAGCTTGGAGGGCAGCCAGCCCCAGCATTTT. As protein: CASSLEGSQPQHF.

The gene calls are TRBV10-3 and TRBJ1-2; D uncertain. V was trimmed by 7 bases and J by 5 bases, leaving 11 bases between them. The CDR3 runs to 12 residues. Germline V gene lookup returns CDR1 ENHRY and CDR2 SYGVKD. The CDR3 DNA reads TGTGCCATCACAGAAGGAGGGTATGGCTACACCTTC. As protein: CAITEGGYGYTF.

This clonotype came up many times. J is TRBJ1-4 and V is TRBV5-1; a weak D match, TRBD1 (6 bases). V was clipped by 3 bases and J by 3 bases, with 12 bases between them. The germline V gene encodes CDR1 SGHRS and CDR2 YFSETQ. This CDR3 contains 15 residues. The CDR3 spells CASSSTGMSNEKLFF. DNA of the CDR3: TGCGCCAGCAGCTCTACAGGGATGTCTAATGAAAAACTGTTTTTT.

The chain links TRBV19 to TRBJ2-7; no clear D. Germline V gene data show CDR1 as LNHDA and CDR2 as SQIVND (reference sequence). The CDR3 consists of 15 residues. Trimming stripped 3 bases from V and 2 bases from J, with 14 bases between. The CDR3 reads CASSINGGSAYEQYF. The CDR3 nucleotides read TGTGCCAGTAGTATTAACGGCGGTTCCGCCTACGAGCAGTACTTC.

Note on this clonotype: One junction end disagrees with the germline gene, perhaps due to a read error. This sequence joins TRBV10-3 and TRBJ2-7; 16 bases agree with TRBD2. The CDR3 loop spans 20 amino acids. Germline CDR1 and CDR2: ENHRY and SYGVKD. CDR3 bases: TGTGCCATCAGTCGCGAACAGGGACTAGCGGGGGGGCCAGTTCTGTACGAGCGGTACTTC. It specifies CAISREQGLAGGPVLYERYF.

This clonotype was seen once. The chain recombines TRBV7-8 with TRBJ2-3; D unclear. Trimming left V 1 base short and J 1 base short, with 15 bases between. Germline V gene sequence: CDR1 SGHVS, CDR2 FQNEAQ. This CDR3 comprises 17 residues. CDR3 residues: CASSLESSLLGTDTQYF. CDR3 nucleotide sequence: TGTGCCAGCAGCTTAGAGTCTAGTTTATTAGGCACAGATACGCAGTATTTT. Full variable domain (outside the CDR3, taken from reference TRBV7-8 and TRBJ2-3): GAGVSQSPRYKVAKRGQDVALRCDPISGHVSLFWYQQALGQGPEFLTYFQNEAQLDKSGLPSDRFFAERPEGSVSTLKIQRTQQEDSAVYLCASSLESSLLGTDTQYFGPGTRLTVL.

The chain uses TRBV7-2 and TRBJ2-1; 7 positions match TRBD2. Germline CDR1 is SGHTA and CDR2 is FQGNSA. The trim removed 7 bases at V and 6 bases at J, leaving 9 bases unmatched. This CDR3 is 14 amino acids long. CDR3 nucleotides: TGTGCCAGCATGGGGACGGGGGGAGGCAATGAGCAGTTCTTC. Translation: CASMGTGGGNEQFF.

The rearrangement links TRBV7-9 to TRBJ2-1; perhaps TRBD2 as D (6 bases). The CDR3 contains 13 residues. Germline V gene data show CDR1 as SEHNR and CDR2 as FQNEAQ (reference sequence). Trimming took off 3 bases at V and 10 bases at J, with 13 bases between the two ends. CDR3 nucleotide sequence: TGTGCCAGCAGCTTCGGGGGAATTTGGGAGCAGTTCTTC. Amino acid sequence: CASSFGGIWEQFF.

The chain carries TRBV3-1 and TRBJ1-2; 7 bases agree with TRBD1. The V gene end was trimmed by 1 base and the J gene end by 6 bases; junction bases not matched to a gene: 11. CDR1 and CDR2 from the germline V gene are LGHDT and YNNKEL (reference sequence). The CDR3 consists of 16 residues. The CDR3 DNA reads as TGTGCCAGCAGCCAAGGGCAGACAGGGCGGAACAATGGCTACACCTTC. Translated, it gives CASSQGQTGRNNGYTF. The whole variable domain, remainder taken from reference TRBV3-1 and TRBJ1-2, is DTAVSQTPKYLVTQMGNDKSIKCEQNLGHDTMYWYKQDSKKFLKIMFSYNNKELIINETVPNRFSPKSPDKAHLNLHINSLELGDSAVYFCASSQGQTGRNNGYTFGSGTRLTVV.

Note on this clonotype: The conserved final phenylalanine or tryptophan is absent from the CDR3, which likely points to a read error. The CDR3 loop reads CASSLAPTGRQETQYA. In nucleotides, the CDR3 is TGTGCCAGCAGTTTAGCCCCCACGGGAAGGCAAGAGACCCAGTACGCC. J is TRBJ2-5 and V is TRBV12-3 or TRBV12-4; the D gene is possibly TRBD2 (5 bases). V was trimmed by 0 bases and J by 2 bases, leaving 13 bases between them. This CDR3 is built from 16 residues.

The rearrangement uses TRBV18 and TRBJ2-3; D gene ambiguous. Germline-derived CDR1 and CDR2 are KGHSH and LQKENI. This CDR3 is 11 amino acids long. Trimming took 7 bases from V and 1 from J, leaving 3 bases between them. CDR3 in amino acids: CASFGTDTQYF. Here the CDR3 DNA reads TGTGCCAGCTTCGGCACAGATACGCAGTATTTT.

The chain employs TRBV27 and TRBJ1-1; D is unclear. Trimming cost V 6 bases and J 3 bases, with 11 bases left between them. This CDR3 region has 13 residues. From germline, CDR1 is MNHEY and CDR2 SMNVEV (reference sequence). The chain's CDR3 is CASRRIGYTEAFF. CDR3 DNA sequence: TGTGCCAGCAGGAGGATAGGGTACACTGAAGCTTTCTTT.

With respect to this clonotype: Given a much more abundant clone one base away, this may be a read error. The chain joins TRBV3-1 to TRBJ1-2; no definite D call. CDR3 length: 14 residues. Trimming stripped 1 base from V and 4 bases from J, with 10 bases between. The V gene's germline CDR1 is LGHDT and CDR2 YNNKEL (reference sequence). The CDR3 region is CASSQGIGSYGYTF. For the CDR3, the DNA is TGTGCCAGCAGCCAAGGAATAGGGTCCTATGGCTACACCTTC. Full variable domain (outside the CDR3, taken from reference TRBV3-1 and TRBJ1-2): DTAVSQTPKYLVTQMGNDKSIKCEQNLGHDTMYWYKQDSKKFLKIMFSYNNKELIINETVPNRFSPKSPDKAHLNLHINSLELGDSAVYFCASSQGIGSYGYTFGSGTRLTVV.

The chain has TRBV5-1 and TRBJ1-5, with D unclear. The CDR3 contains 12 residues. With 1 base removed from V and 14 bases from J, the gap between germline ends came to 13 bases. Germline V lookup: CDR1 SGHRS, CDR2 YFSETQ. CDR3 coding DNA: TGCGCCAGCAGCTTGTCACTCAGCTACGAGCATTTT. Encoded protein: CASSLSLSYEHF. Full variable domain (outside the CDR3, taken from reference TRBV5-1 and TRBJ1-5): KAGVTQTPRYLIKTRGQQVTLSCSPISGHRSVSWYQQTPGQGLQFLFEYFSETQRNKGNFPGRFSGRQFSNSRSEMNVSTLELGDSALYLCASSLSLSYEHFGDGTRLSIL.

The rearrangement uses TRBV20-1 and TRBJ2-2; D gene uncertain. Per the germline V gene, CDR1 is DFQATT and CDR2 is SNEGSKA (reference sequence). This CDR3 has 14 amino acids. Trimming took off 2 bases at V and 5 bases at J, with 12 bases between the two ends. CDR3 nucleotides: TGCAGTGCTAGATCCACTGTAGGAACCGGGGAGCTGTTTTTT. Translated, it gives CSARSTVGTGELFF.

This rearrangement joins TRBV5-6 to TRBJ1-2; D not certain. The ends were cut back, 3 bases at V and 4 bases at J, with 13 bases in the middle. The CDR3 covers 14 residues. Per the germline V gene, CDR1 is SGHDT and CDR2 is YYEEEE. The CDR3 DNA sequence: TGTGCCAGCAGCTCGACCTTTACTATCTATGGCTACACCTTC. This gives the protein CASSSTFTIYGYTF.

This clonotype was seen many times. The CDR3 nucleotides are TGCGCCAGCAGCCAAGAGAGGGGCGTGCTCTTTGGCTACACCTTC. Its translation is CASSQERGVLFGYTF. The chain carries TRBV4-1 and TRBJ1-2; possible D gene TRBD1, 5 bases. Trimming pared 0 bases from V and 7 bases from J, leaving 15 bases between. The germline gives CDR1 MGHRA, CDR2 YSYEKL. The CDR3 has 15 residues.

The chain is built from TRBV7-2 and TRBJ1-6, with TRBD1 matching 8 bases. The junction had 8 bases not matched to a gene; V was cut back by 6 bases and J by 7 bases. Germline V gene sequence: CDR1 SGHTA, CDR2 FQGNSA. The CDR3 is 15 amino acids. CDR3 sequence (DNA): TGTGCCAGCAGTCCTGTCCGGGACAGGAATTCACCCCTCCACTTT. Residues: CASSPVRDRNSPLHF.

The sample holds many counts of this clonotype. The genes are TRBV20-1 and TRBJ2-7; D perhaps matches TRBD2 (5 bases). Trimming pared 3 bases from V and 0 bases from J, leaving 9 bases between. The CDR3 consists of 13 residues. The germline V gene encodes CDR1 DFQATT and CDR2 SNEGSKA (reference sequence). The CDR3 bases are TGCAGTGCTAGGAGGGTAAGCTCCTACGAGCAGTACTTC. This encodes CSARRVSSYEQYF.

The CDR3 DNA reads as TGCAGCGTTAGATCCGGGACAGGGACCACCGGGGAGCTGTTTTTT. This encodes CSVRSGTGTTGELFF. The J gene is TRBJ2-2, the V gene TRBV29-1; 9 nucleotides align to TRBD1. The CDR3 extends over 15 amino acids. After removal of 5 bases from V and 4 bases from J, the junction contained 8 bases not matched to a gene. Germline V gene sequence: CDR1 SQVTM, CDR2 ANQGSEA.

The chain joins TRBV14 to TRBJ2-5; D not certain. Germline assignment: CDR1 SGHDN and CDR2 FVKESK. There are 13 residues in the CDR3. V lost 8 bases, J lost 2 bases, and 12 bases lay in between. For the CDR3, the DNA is TGTGCCAGCTCAGGCGACCCTCAAGAGACCCAGTACTTC. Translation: CASSGDPQETQYF.

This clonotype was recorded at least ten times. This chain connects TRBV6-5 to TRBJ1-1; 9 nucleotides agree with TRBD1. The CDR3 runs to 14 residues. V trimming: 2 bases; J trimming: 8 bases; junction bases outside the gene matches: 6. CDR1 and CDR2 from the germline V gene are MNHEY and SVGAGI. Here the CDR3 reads CASSYDRGQGEAFF. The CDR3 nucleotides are TGTGCCAGCAGTTACGACCGGGGACAGGGAGAAGCTTTCTTT.